One sample yielded the 7 T cell receptor beta chains listed below, sequenced in a study of shared clonotypes between healthy human individuals (dated by TCRdb to 2019 to 2021). Receptor amplification or capture employed the immunoSEQ multiplex PCR assay. The table comes from immuneACCESS by way of TCRdb, which keeps in-frame sequences with V and J called. Part of the clones is missing from these tables; in studies checked, under half for an unresolved V gene and the rest for unknown reasons. The sample table records some 2,000,000 clones; 85% to 95% of these occur just once. The top ten constitute 0.13% of the sample. The sample was naive CD4+ T cells sorted from blood. The meaning of the sample's cell subset or site label: CD45RA+ positively selected. Receptor source: a man between 18 and 29 years old in good health.

The chain is built from TRBV7-2 and TRBJ2-1; 9 bases agree with TRBD2. After removal of 1 base from V and 4 bases from J, the junction contained 5 bases not matched to a gene. The germline V gene has CDR1 SGHTA and CDR2 FQGNSA. There are 16 residues in the CDR3. Here the CDR3 DNA reads TGTGCCAGCAGCTTAGTTTGGGGACTAGCTTACAATGAGCAGTTCTTC. Protein: CASSLVWGLAYNEQFF.

The chain is built from TRBV28 and TRBJ1-6; a weak D match, TRBD1 (6 bases). CDR1 is MDHEN and CDR2 is SYDVKM in the germline V gene. Trimming removed 8 bases from V and 0 bases from J, with 17 bases in between. There are 17 residues in the CDR3. The CDR3 loop is CASGLTGSHSYNSPLHF. The CDR3 DNA is TGTGCCAGCGGACTAACAGGGTCACACTCCTATAATTCACCCCTCCACTTT.

V gene TRBV11-3 combines with J gene TRBJ1-1; D perhaps matches TRBD1 (6 bases). The germline V and J ends were trimmed by 9 bases and 7 bases, with 30 bases remaining between them. Germline-derived CDR1 and CDR2 are SGHNT and YENEEA. The CDR3 spans 17 residues. The CDR3 coding sequence is TGTGCCAGGATCGACGCGGTGCACAGGGCCCAAAGGTATGAAGCTTTCTTT. Amino acids: CARIDAVHRAQRYEAFF.

This CDR3 reads CASNLAGDNEQFF. The CDR3 nucleotides read TGTGCCAGCAATCTAGCGGGAGATAATGAGCAGTTCTTC. This chain uses TRBV7-2 with TRBJ2-1, with TRBD2 identical over 10 bases. Germline assignment: CDR1 SGHTA and CDR2 FQGNSA. This CDR3 has 13 amino acids. Unmatched junction bases numbered 4, after V lost 7 bases and J lost 7 bases.

About this clone itself: Other DNA sequences from this sample encode an identical CDR3 as well. V usage is TRBV30 and J usage is TRBJ1-5, with 7 bases that match TRBD1. Trimming cost V 0 bases and J 7 bases; bases outside gene matches: 6. CDR3 length equals 14 residues. The germline gives CDR1 GTSNPN, CDR2 SVGIG (reference sequence). The CDR3 here is CAWSVQGGGQPQHF. Here the CDR3 DNA reads TGTGCCTGGAGTGTACAGGGAGGGGGCCAGCCCCAGCATTTT.

The V gene is TRBV5-1, the J gene TRBJ2-7; 15 bases line up with TRBD2. This CDR3 region has 16 residues. Germline V CDR1 and CDR2: SGHRS, YFSETQ. Trimming took 3 bases from V and 5 from J; bases not matched to a gene: 6. CDR3 protein: CASSSGLAGGRHEQYF. The DNA for the CDR3 is TGCGCCAGCAGCTCGGGACTAGCGGGGGGCAGGCACGAGCAGTACTTC.

The chain recombines TRBV30 with TRBJ1-3, with unresolved D. The CDR3 contains 12 residues. Germline CDR1 GTSNPN, CDR2 SVGIG (reference sequence). Trimming took 3 bases from V and 8 from J, leaving 11 bases between them. The CDR3 sequence is CAWRGGGDTIYF. The CDR3 DNA reads as TGTGCCTGGAGAGGAGGCGGAGACACCATATATTTT.